A single sample gave rise to the 12 T cell receptor beta chains below, sequenced in a study of shared clonotypes between healthy human individuals. Profiling relied on immunoSEQ multiplex PCR, and the TCRdb table lists in-frame clones only, not all of them. The sample lists some 500,000 clones, less than 96% seen once, with 0.06% in the top ten. The sequenced sample consisted of naive CD4+ T cells sorted from blood. The subset: CD45RA+ positively selected. The receptors were sampled from a woman in her twenties or thirties in good health.

The V call is TRBV10-3, the J call TRBJ2-3; 11 nucleotides line up with TRBD2. The junction had 13 bases not matched to a gene; V was cut back by 5 bases and J by 3 bases. Looked up from germline, CDR1 is ENHRY and CDR2 is SYGVKD. The CDR3 has 18 amino acids. The CDR3 spells CAISQALPGTSGTDTQYF. In DNA form, the CDR3 reads TGTGCCATCAGTCAAGCCCTCCCCGGGACTAGCGGTACAGATACGCAGTATTTT.

Note on this clone: Other DNA sequences of this sample code for an identical CDR3. J is TRBJ2-5 and V is TRBV5-4, with 7 bases matching TRBD2. The V and J ends lost 2 bases and 5 bases, in that order; junction bases with no gene match: 3. Germline V lookup: CDR1 SGHNT, CDR2 YYREEE (reference sequence). This CDR3 has 13 residues. The CDR3 DNA follows: TGTGCCAGCAGCTTTCGGGGGGAGGAGACCCAGTACTTC. Translation: CASSFRGEETQYF.

This clone was observed a single time. The gene calls are TRBV5-1 and TRBJ2-5; TRBD1 or TRBD2 may be the D gene (5 bases each). V was pared by 0 bases and J by 4 bases, with 13 bases between. This CDR3 has 15 amino acids. Germline CDR1 reads SGHRS; CDR2 reads YFSETQ. This chain's CDR3 is CASSLVAGSGETQYF. CDR3 coding DNA: TGCGCCAGCAGCTTGGTTGCAGGGAGCGGAGAGACCCAGTACTTC.

The count of this clone is one. The chain joins TRBV13 to TRBJ1-2, with 11 bases matching TRBD1. Germline trimming cut 3 bases from V and 4 bases from J; bases unmatched to any gene: 7. The CDR3 loop spans 16 amino acids. Germline CDR1 reads PRHDT; CDR2 reads FYEKMQ (reference sequence). CDR3 amino acids: CASSLDRGLDSYGYTF. The DNA for the CDR3 is TGTGCCAGCAGCTTGGACAGGGGGCTGGACAGCTATGGCTACACCTTC.

The J gene is TRBJ2-2, the V gene TRBV28, with D perhaps TRBD2 (5 bases). The CDR3 consists of 17 residues. The V gene lost 6 bases and the J gene lost 1 base, with 18 bases spanning the gap. Germline loops: CDR1 MDHEN, CDR2 SYDVKM. DNA for the CDR3: TGTGCCAGCAGAACGACTACCCGAAAAAAGAACACCGGGGAGCTGTTTTTT. This translates into CASRTTTRKKNTGELFF.

The V call is TRBV19, the J call TRBJ1-4, with D unclear. This CDR3 is built from 14 residues. Germline CDR1 LNHDA, CDR2 SQIVND (reference sequence). Deletions cut 7 bases from V and 4 bases from J, with 13 bases between. CDR3 residues: CASTPRGDNEKLFF. The CDR3 DNA sequence: TGTGCCAGTACCCCCCGGGGAGATAATGAAAAACTGTTTTTT.

The chain employs TRBV5-1 and TRBJ2-1, with TRBD2 matching over 11 bases. This CDR3 region has 18 residues. CDR1 is SGHRS, CDR2 YFSETQ, per germline. The trim removed 4 bases at V and 3 bases at J, leaving 12 bases unmatched. The CDR3 nucleotides are TGCGCCAGCAGCCCCATGGGGACTAGCGGAAAACACTACAATGAGCAGTTCTTC. Protein product: CASSPMGTSGKHYNEQFF.

This chain connects TRBV11-1 to TRBJ2-2, with TRBD2 matching 11 bases. Unmatched junction bases numbered 7, after V lost 6 bases and J lost 1 base. Germline V CDR1 and CDR2: SGHAT, FQDESV (reference sequence). This CDR3 is built from 17 residues. The DNA for the CDR3 is TGTGCCAGCAGACCTGGACTAGCGGGCCTGAACACCGGGGAGCTGTTTTTT. Its protein is CASRPGLAGLNTGELFF.

The chain carries TRBV18 and TRBJ2-7; no reliable D call. CDR1 is KGHSH and CDR2 is LQKENI in the germline V gene. This CDR3 spans 12 amino acids. The V end lost 6 bases, the J end lost 5 bases, and 11 bases lay between the germline ends. The CDR3 reads CASSNESDEQYF. The CDR3 coding sequence is TGTGCCAGCTCCAATGAGAGCGACGAGCAGTACTTC.

The chain has TRBV10-2 and TRBJ2-2; D is ambiguous. V lost 6 bases, J lost 4 bases, and 6 bases lay in between. Germline-derived CDR1 and CDR2 are WSHSY and SAAADI. CDR3 size: 12 residues. The CDR3 region is CASSWSTGELFF. In nucleotides, the CDR3 is TGCGCCAGCAGCTGGAGCACCGGGGAGCTGTTTTTT.

The genes are TRBV19 and TRBJ2-1; TRBD2 matches at 15 bases. The ends lost 4 bases at V and 11 bases at J; junction bases unmatched: 12. This CDR3 spans 17 amino acids. Per the germline V gene, CDR1 is LNHDA and CDR2 is SQIVND (reference sequence). Written as DNA, the CDR3 is TGTGCCAGTAGTAGCCGGCAAGGGACTAGCGGGAGGTCACAGCAGTTCTTC. Translating gives CASSSRQGTSGRSQQFF.

The chain carries TRBV18 and TRBJ2-2; tentatively, D is TRBD1 (5 bases). CDR1 is KGHSH, CDR2 LQKENI, per germline. V was cut by 2 bases and J by 3 bases, with 10 bases left in between. The CDR3 has 15 residues. The CDR3 sequence: CASSPGRVDTGELFF. The CDR3 nucleotides read TGTGCCAGCTCACCAGGCAGGGTTGACACCGGGGAGCTGTTTTTT.